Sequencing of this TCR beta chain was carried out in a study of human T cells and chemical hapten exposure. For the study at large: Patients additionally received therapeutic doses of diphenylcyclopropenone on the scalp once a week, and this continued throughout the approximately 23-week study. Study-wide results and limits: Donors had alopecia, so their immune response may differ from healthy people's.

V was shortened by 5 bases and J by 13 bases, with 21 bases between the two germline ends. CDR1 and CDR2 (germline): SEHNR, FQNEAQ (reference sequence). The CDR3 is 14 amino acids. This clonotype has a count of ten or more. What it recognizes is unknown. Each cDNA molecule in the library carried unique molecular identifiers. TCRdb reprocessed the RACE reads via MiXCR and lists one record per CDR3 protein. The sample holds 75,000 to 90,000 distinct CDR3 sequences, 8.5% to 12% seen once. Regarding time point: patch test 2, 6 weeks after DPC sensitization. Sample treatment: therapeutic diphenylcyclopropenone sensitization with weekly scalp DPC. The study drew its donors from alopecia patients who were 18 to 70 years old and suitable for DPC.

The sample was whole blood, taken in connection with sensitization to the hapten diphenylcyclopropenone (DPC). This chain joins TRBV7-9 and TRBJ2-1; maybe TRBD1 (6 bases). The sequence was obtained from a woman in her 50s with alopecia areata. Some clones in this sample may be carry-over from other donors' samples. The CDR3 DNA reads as TGTGCCAGCAGCCCCAAGCCCGGGACAACCACCCAGTTCTTC. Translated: CASSPKPGTTTQFF.